This TCR beta chain was captured in a study of cytomegalovirus exposure and HLA in healthy donors (dated by TCRdb to about 2017). Study-wide context: In an earlier analysis of some 610 of the donors, 250 to 300 Gb of sequence data and 90 million to 120 million unique TCR beta sequences from about 190 million T cells were reported. Typing coverage varied by locus: roughly 629-640 donors for A, B, C, DRB1 and DQB1; roughly 520 for DQA1; more than 600 for DPA1; fewer than 480 for DPB1. On average, over 200,000 unique TCR beta nucleotide sequences were sequenced per donor among fewer than 500 genotyped donors of the cohort, with roughly 18% of those sequences being non-productive. To decide whether each TCR beta V gene segment behaved as functional or pseudogenic, an earlier analysis of approximately 620 of the donors relied on high-throughput TCR beta sequencing. The study was designed to test whether signatures of past pathogen exposure could be identified by cataloging public T cell receptors. In a later analysis, previously published TCR beta repertoires from more than 500 donors were re-analyzed and high-resolution HLA genotyping was added so that TCR occurrence patterns could be studied. An early release covering some 640 HLA-typed donors comprised about 300 gigabases of sequencing data and about 90 million unique TCR sequences. A later genetic analysis used genome-wide SNP genotypes for about 65% of the 666 donors, treating that subset as a discovery cohort. The later analysis used no new phenotypic data to find candidate immune exposures, relying instead on TCR beta sequences and their occurrence across donors. Along with the approximately 700-subject first cohort, a separate validation cohort of over a hundred different subjects was used. The T cell repertoires of 700 or so subjects were profiled by immunosequencing and related to cytomegalovirus serostatus. Class I and class II HLA loci were covered by the typing at four-digit resolution. To predict cytomegalovirus infection status, the study combined high-throughput TCR immunosequencing, statistical association of individual TCRs with disease status, and machine learning. Several DR-DQ haplotypes were treated as single units for association and clustering because of strong linkage in the cohort. Of the roughly 410 genotyped donors, 75% to 85% were placed in the genetic ancestry cluster associated with self-reported Caucasian donors. Donor age, sex, ethnicity and CMV serostatus were compiled alongside the repertoire data. Every discovery cohort repertoire had been produced on one sequencing platform. On the study overall, not on this receptor specifically: The authors suggested that the approach could potentially be extended to other disease states and immunological phenotypes. In the study, 150 to 200 TCR beta chains were listed as associated with cytomegalovirus. An earlier analysis of approximately 530 of the donors showed that most TCR beta V segments appeared in productive rearrangements either about 87% or about 30% of the time, which broadly matched IMGT annotations. Correlated functional status among segregating V segments might reflect linkage disequilibrium, but an unknown experimental factor could not be ruled out. Sequencing depth was assumed to be roughly uniform across donors in the presence/absence analyses, though that assumption may not hold. A later analysis reported that several top co-occurrence clusters appeared linked to parvovirus B19, influenza, CMV and Epstein-Barr virus. A later analysis found that HLA-associated TCR beta chains were more clonally expanded and had lower generation probabilities than equally common non-associated chains. Cytomegalovirus status was reported to be diagnosed by the classifier with high specificity and sensitivity in both the original and validation cohorts. A few of the identified cytomegalovirus-associated TCR beta chains were confirmed in vitro to be specific for cytomegalovirus antigens. A group of highly shared sequence variants was considered likely to be a technical artifact of the sequencing pipeline. When HLA alleles, especially DR and DQ, strongly co-occurred, TCR associations were difficult to assign to individual alleles. Because the 87-base-pair reads could not distinguish some IMGT-functional V segments, including TRBV6-2 and TRBV6-3, those segments were excluded. Because counts were too low, seventeen rarely observed V segments, including chromosome 9 orphons, were left out of the earlier analysis of approximately 580 of the donors. A later genetic analysis associated a missense DCLRE1C variant with V-gene and J-gene trimming of TCR beta chains, and an independent cohort replicated the association. A later analysis found that most CMV-associated TCR beta chains appeared HLA-restricted, with HLA associations seemingly driven largely by CMV exposure. Compared with the roughly 720-donor mean, donors in an Asian-associated ancestry cluster had fewer N-insertions in productive TCRs, according to a later genetic analysis. According to a later analysis, TCR association rates differed among HLA loci, with DRB1 alleles showing the most associated TCRs and HLA-C alleles showing the fewest. Because some donors lacked HLA typing at each locus, the association tests relied only on the typed subset. A later analysis associated about 17,000 TCR beta sequences with specific HLA alleles at a false discovery rate of 0.05. A further reported finding was that TCR beta sequences accurately predicted the HLA-A and HLA-B alleles for most subjects in the first cohort. Only TCR beta chains were sequenced in this cohort, and the absence of alpha or paired-chain data limited detectable features. The only immune exposure information available for the cohort was CMV serostatus. While some public TCRs were present in many individuals, most TCR sequences turned up only very rarely across donors.

A remark on this clone: It lacks a known antigen. The sample holds no much larger clone one base away, and base qualities are not on file.

Reading from cysteine to phenylalanine, the CDR3 counts 14 amino acids. Here the CDR3 DNA is all that survives: 42 bases in frame from base 1. V loses 1 base at its end and J loses 7 bases; junction bases beyond the gene matches: 5. The germline V gene (reference sequence) provides CDR1 SEHNR and CDR2 FQNEAQ. In total, roughly 670 healthy bone marrow donors made up the cohort. All cohort members were sampled while nominally healthy, although unrecorded immune exposures were likely present. The donor was CMV seropositive and belonged to the group of 250 to 300 seropositive cohort members. Each donor provided a peripheral blood sample, and peripheral blood mononuclear cells were used for TCR beta sequencing. The Qiagen DNeasy Blood Extraction Kit was used to extract genomic DNA from the blood cell samples. Libraries were made using the immunoSEQ multiplex PCR assay. For the multiplex PCR, a mixture combining 60 forward primers for TCR Vbeta segments and 13 reverse primers for TCR Jbeta segments was used. A multiplex PCR assay on genomic DNA amplified the CDR3 region of rearranged TCR beta genes. Amplified TCR beta libraries were sequenced as 87-base-pair reads on the Illumina HiSeq System. Regarding the original processing steps: A later analysis tallied around 87 million unique TCR beta chains across the 600 to 700 repertoires, and approximately 12 million of those chains were shared by two or more donors. A nearest-neighbor algorithm error-corrected the raw reads and collapsed the reads into unique sequences, merging closely related sequences to remove PCR and sequencing errors. CDR3 sequences were aligned to IMGT reference sequences to assign V, D and J gene segments. Each retained sequence needed at least a six-nucleotide match to both a V gene segment and a J gene segment. A rearrangement counted as productive if the CDR3 had no stop codons and remained in frame with V and J, and every other rearrangement counted as non-productive. Following IMGT convention, CDR3 was defined as the stretch from the second conserved V-encoded cysteine to the conserved J-encoded phenylalanine. The earlier analysis of 587 of the donors excluded sequences that lacked an unambiguous match to a single V gene segment. In an earlier analysis of approximately 610 of the donors, V segments were called functional above 56.7% productive rearrangements and were called segregating when the between-donor standard deviation exceeded 5%. To diagnose cytomegalovirus status from the catalog of TCR beta chain sequences, a statistical classification framework was built. In a later analysis, V and J genes were assigned by comparing TCR nucleotide sequences against IMGT/GENE-DB human TR gene sequences. A later analysis assigned CDR3 sequences and most-parsimonious VDJ recombination scenarios with the TCRdist pipeline. In a later analysis, each TCR beta chain was defined by its CDR3 amino acid sequence together with its V-gene family, and reads without a unique V-gene family were excluded. In a later analysis, a few hundred highly shared, low-generation-probability nucleotide sequences were removed to address suspected cross-contamination and a sequencing artifact. For each public chain, a later analysis derived a clonal expansion index from normalized ranks of inferred template counts within each repertoire. Generation probabilities in a later analysis came from a VDJ recombination model fitted to out-of-frame rearrangements, and those results were checked against IGoR. A later analysis scored TCR-TCR, TCR-HLA and TCR-CMV co-occurrence with hypergeometric tests, applying a repertoire-size bias correction to TCR pairs. To estimate false discovery rates, a later analysis permuted the HLA or CMV assignments 20 times. In a later analysis, co-occurring TCRs were grouped using DBSCAN, and TCRdist sequence similarity was added for clustering within HLA-allele-positive subsets. Co-occurrence clustering excluded repertoires with fewer than 30,000 or more than 120,000 public chains, plus five with anomalous nucleotide sharing. The table was pulled from immuneACCESS by TCRdb, which kept in-frame rearrangements only. Such tables lose some clones; where checked, under half of the loss comes from unresolved V genes, and the rest has no known cause. V, J and clone size reflect that table, while D and trimming were determined from the DNA. This sample lists more than 130,000 clones; 60% to 85% were detected once. The ten largest clones take up approximately 6.3% of the sample.

This chain joins TRBV7-9 to TRBJ1-2; TRBD1 fits 8 bases in the junction. What was sequenced was PBMCs. This receptor was identified in a man in his forties or fifties in good health and CMV-seropositive. The CDR3 is CASSLEDRASGYTF. The nucleotides are TGTGCCAGCAGCTTAGAGGACAGGGCGAGTGGCTACACCTTC. The full variable domain, completed from the reference TRBV7-9 and TRBJ1-2 proteins outside the CDR3, reads DTGVSQNPRHKITKRGQNVTFRCDPISEHNRLYWYRQTLGQGPEFLTYFQNEAQLEKSRLLSDRFSAERPKGSFSTLEIQRTEQGDSAMYLCASSLEDRASGYTFGSGTRLTVV.